A single sample gave rise to the 21 T cell receptor beta chains below, sequenced in a study of cytomegalovirus exposure and HLA in healthy donors. The PCR was carried out with 60 Vbeta primers and 13 Jbeta primers. Sequencing was performed with immunoSEQ multiplex PCR; in TCRdb, only in-frame clones are kept and a portion is missing. The table records tens of thousands of clones, almost 70% of them present only once. Sequenced material: PBMCs. All receptors come from a man between 35 and 55 years old in good health and CMV-seronegative.

The chain couples TRBV5-1 to TRBJ2-7; 9 positions match TRBD1. From germline, CDR1 is SGHRS and CDR2 YFSETQ. The CDR3 spans 15 residues. The trim removed 4 bases at V and 0 bases at J, leaving 5 bases unmatched. CDR3 sequence (DNA): TGCGCCAGCAGCCCTGGGACAGGGAGCTCCTACGAGCAGTACTTC. This gives the protein CASSPGTGSSYEQYF.

In DNA form, the CDR3 reads TGTGCCAGCAGCCTCCTGTCGGGACAGGGACGTCAGCCCCAGCATTTT. It is translated as CASSLLSGQGRQPQHF. The chain is built from TRBV7-2 and TRBJ1-5, with TRBD1 matching over 9 bases. The V gene end was trimmed by 5 bases and the J gene end by 6 bases; junction bases not matched to a gene: 11. Germline CDR1 SGHTA, CDR2 FQGNSA. CDR3 length: 16 amino acids.

This clone was observed a few times. The J gene is TRBJ1-5, the V gene TRBV28; D not certain. V lost 6 bases and J 1 base, leaving 7 bases between the germline ends. The CDR3 is made up of 13 amino acids. Germline CDR1 is MDHEN and CDR2 is SYDVKM. The CDR3 DNA sequence: TGTGCCAGCAGAACAGAGAGCAATCAGCCCCAGCATTTT. This encodes CASRTESNQPQHF.

As DNA, the CDR3 is TGCGCCAGCAGCCAAGATCATCGCGGGGGGCCTTGGTACGAGCAGTACTTC. Translating gives CASSQDHRGGPWYEQYF. V usage is TRBV4-1 and J usage is TRBJ2-7; 8 nucleotides match TRBD2. The CDR3 covers 17 residues. The V gene's germline CDR1 is MGHRA and CDR2 YSYEKL. The V gene end was trimmed by 0 bases and the J gene end by 4 bases; junction bases not matched to a gene: 11.

The chain links TRBV29-1 to TRBJ1-1; 9 bases line up with TRBD1. Germline-derived CDR1 and CDR2 are SQVTM and ANQGSEA. The CDR3 covers 14 residues. J lost 2 bases, V lost 7 bases, and 8 bases had no gene match. As DNA, the CDR3 is TGCAGCGCCGGGGAGGACAGGGGTAACACTGAAGCTTTCTTT. Translation: CSAGEDRGNTEAFF.

The rearrangement uses TRBV9 and TRBJ1-1, with no clear D. Per germline, CDR1 SGDLS and CDR2 YYNGEE. The V end lost 4 bases, the J end lost 2 bases, and 9 bases lay between the germline ends. CDR3 length: 13 amino acids. CDR3 region: CASSPSGNTEAFF. The DNA of the CDR3 is TGTGCCAGCAGCCCTAGCGGAAACACTGAAGCTTTCTTT.

The genes are TRBV30 and TRBJ1-2; D is unresolved. The V gene's germline CDR1 is GTSNPN and CDR2 SVGIG (reference sequence). The germline V and J ends were trimmed by 8 bases and 8 bases, with 12 bases remaining between them. The CDR3 has 10 residues. Written as DNA, the CDR3 is TGTGCCCTGCGGCGTGGCGGCTACACCTTC. It translates to CALRRGGYTF. Full variable domain (missing parts from reference TRBV30 and TRBJ1-2): SQTIHQWPATLVQPVGSPLSLECTVEGTSNPNLYWYRQAAGRGLQLLFYSVGIGQISSEVPQNLSASRPQDRQFILSSKKLLLSDSGFYLCALRRGGYTFGSGTRLTVV.

The chain employs TRBV12-5 and TRBJ1-1, with 7 positions matching TRBD1. Germline V gene data show CDR1 as LGHNT and CDR2 as FRNRAP. The CDR3 runs to 15 residues. With V trimmed by 3 bases and J by 0 bases, 4 bases remained unmatched. Here the CDR3 DNA reads TGTGCTAGTGGTTTTGACAGGGTTATGAACACTGAAGCTTTCTTT. It specifies CASGFDRVMNTEAFF.

The chain links TRBV30 to TRBJ1-5; 10 nucleotides agree with TRBD1. The germline V gene has CDR1 GTSNPN and CDR2 SVGIG (reference sequence). Trimming took 5 bases from V and 1 from J; bases not matched to a gene: 2. The CDR3 covers 14 residues. This CDR3 is CAWGQGGSNQPQHF. For the CDR3, the DNA is TGTGCCTGGGGACAGGGGGGAAGCAATCAGCCCCAGCATTTT.

V gene TRBV7-2 combines with J gene TRBJ1-4; D not certain. This CDR3 spans 14 amino acids. Trimming stripped 4 bases from V and 8 bases from J, with 14 bases between. Germline lookup yields CDR1 SGHTA and CDR2 FQGNSA. CDR3 amino acids: CASSSGGTGEKLFF. CDR3 nucleotides: TGTGCCAGCAGCTCCGGCGGTACCGGCGAAAAACTGTTTTTT.

This clone turned up a few times. The chain has TRBV7-8 and TRBJ1-1; D is uncertain. The CDR3 is 12 residues long. Per the germline V gene, CDR1 is SGHVS and CDR2 is FQNEAQ. Trimming removed 5 bases from V and 4 bases from J, with 8 bases in between. CDR3 DNA sequence: TGTGCCAGCAGCCAGAGGAGCACTGAAGCTTTCTTT. Protein product: CASSQRSTEAFF.

This chain connects TRBV13 to TRBJ2-2; perhaps TRBD2 as D (6 bases). The CDR3 runs to 15 residues. The ends were cut back, 6 bases at V and 5 bases at J, with 16 bases in the middle. CDR1 and CDR2 (germline): PRHDT, FYEKMQ (reference sequence). The CDR3 reads CASRRDARETGELFF. As DNA, the CDR3 is TGTGCCAGCAGAAGGGACGCCCGGGAGACCGGGGAGCTGTTTTTT.

The rearrangement uses TRBV9 and TRBJ1-6; D remains ambiguous. The CDR3 runs to 12 residues. Germline loops: CDR1 SGDLS, CDR2 YYNGEE. The V end was cut by 4 bases, the J end by 7 bases, with 6 bases between. CDR3 DNA sequence: TGTGCCAGCAGCTCGGGGAATTCACCCCTCCACTTT. It yields the protein CASSSGNSPLHF.

The rearrangement links TRBV29-1 to TRBJ2-3; TRBD1 is a possible D gene (6 bases). Deletions cut 7 bases from V and 0 bases from J, with 14 bases between. The CDR3 has 14 amino acids. Germline assignment: CDR1 SQVTM and CDR2 ANQGSEA. CDR3 sequence reads: CSASRGGSTDTQYF. The DNA of the CDR3 is TGCAGCGCCTCCAGGGGCGGGAGCACAGATACGCAGTATTTT.

V and J are TRBV11-1 and TRBJ2-3; no definite D call. The V gene lost 1 base and the J gene lost 5 bases, with 10 bases spanning the gap. Per the germline V gene, CDR1 is SGHAT and CDR2 is FQDESV (reference sequence). CDR3 size: 14 residues. The CDR3 spells CASSLDGTEDTQYF. The CDR3 DNA is TGTGCCAGCAGCTTAGACGGTACCGAAGATACGCAGTATTTT.

J is TRBJ2-1 and V is TRBV15; unclear D gene. The CDR3 covers 15 residues. Germline CDR1 reads LNHNV; CDR2 reads YYDKDF (reference sequence). V dropped 1 base and J dropped 2 bases, with 9 bases sitting between them. This CDR3 is CATSRARGAYNEQFF. DNA for the CDR3: TGTGCCACCAGCAGAGCTCGAGGCGCCTACAATGAGCAGTTCTTC.

This clone was detected only a few times. The CDR3 reads CASSLAQAGEQYF. The CDR3 DNA sequence: TGTGCCAGCAGCTTGGCACAAGCGGGCGAGCAGTACTTC. The chain carries TRBV11-2 and TRBJ2-7; possible D gene TRBD2, 6 bases. Per germline, CDR1 SGHAT and CDR2 FQNNGV. The V and J ends lost 3 bases and 6 bases respectively, with 12 bases between them. CDR3 length: 13 residues.

This rearrangement joins TRBV4-2 to TRBJ1-4; 9 bases are shared with TRBD1. The V segment lost 0 bases and the J segment 7 bases; nucleotides outside the gene matches: 6. Germline assignment: CDR1 LGHNA and CDR2 YNFKEQ. The length of the CDR3 is 16 residues. DNA for the CDR3: TGTGCCAGCAGCCAAGATCCCGGGACAGGGCTTGAAAAACTGTTTTTT. The encoded protein is CASSQDPGTGLEKLFF.

This clone has just a few counts. The chain carries TRBV30 and TRBJ1-5; TRBD1 matches 8 bases. After removal of 3 bases from V and 6 bases from J, the junction contained 7 bases not matched to a gene. This CDR3 is 14 amino acids long. Germline loops: CDR1 GTSNPN, CDR2 SVGIG (reference sequence). The CDR3 here is CAWREGQAGQPQHF. CDR3 nucleotide sequence: TGTGCCTGGAGGGAGGGACAGGCCGGTCAGCCCCAGCATTTT.

The chain is built from TRBV29-1 and TRBJ1-1; TRBD1 might be the D (5 bases). CDR1 and CDR2 (germline): SQVTM, ANQGSEA. This CDR3 spans 13 amino acids. The V end lost 7 bases, the J end lost 2 bases, and 14 bases lay between the germline ends. This CDR3 is CSGTLTDNTEAFF. The CDR3 coding sequence is TGCAGCGGTACCCTGACAGATAACACTGAAGCTTTCTTT.

This chain links TRBV5-1 with TRBJ2-7; D possibly corresponds to TRBD1 (5 bases). Looked up from germline, CDR1 is SGHRS and CDR2 is YFSETQ. V lost 0 bases and J 6 bases, leaving 10 bases between the germline ends. The CDR3 contains 13 residues. As DNA, the CDR3 is TGCGCCAGCAGCTTGGGGCAGGGTCGCGAGCAGTACTTC. Its translation is CASSLGQGREQYF.